What follows are 2 T cell receptor beta chains derived from one specimen sequenced in a study of blood T cell repertoires in COVID-19. Produced via immunoSEQ multiplex PCR; TCRdb's table is partial and in-frame only. The table includes about 210,000 clones, about 91% detected once. The material sequenced was peripheral blood. Receptors originate from a man aged 25 to 40 with acute or convalescent COVID-19.

In regard to this clone: At the DNA level, this CDR3 is encoded by other sequences in the same sample as well. This chain joins TRBV5-1 and TRBJ2-1; 12 bases are a match to TRBD1. With 4 bases clipped from V and 4 bases from J, the junction kept 3 bases outside the gene matches. CDR1 and CDR2 (germline): SGHRS, YFSETQ. This CDR3 comprises 15 residues. The CDR3 here is CASSGGQGAYNEQFF. CDR3 DNA: TGCGCCAGCAGCGGGGGACAGGGGGCTTACAATGAGCAGTTCTTC.

CDR3 loop: CASSLAPPRNEQFF. The CDR3, as DNA: TGTGCCAGCAGTTTGGCCCCGCCCCGCAATGAGCAGTTCTTC. This chain uses TRBV28 with TRBJ2-1; D gene uncertain. The CDR3 spans 14 residues. Germline values: CDR1 MDHEN, CDR2 SYDVKM. V lost 3 bases to trimming and J lost 6 bases, with 12 bases between them.